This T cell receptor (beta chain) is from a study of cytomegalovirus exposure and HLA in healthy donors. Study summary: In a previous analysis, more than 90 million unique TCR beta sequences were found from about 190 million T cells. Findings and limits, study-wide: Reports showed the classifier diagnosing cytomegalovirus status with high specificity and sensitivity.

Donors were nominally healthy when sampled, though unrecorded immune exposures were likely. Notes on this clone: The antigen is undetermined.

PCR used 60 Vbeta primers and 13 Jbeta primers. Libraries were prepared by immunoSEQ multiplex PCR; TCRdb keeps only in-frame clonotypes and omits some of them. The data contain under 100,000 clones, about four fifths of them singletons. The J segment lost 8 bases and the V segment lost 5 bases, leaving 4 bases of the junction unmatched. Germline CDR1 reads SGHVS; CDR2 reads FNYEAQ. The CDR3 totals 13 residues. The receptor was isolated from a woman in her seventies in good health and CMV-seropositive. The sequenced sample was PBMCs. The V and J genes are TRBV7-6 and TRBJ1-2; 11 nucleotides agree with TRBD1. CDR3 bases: TGTGCCAGCAGCCAGGGACAGGGGGTCGGCTACACCTTC. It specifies CASSQGQGVGYTF.